These 28 T cell receptor beta chains were sequenced from one sample in a study of cytomegalovirus exposure and HLA in healthy donors. Primers included in the PCR were 60 Vbeta and 13 Jbeta primers. TCRdb keeps only in-frame clones here, not all; method: immunoSEQ multiplex PCR. The table lists under 200,000 clones. The sample comprised PBMCs. The receptor set was obtained from a man under 40 in good health and CMV-seronegative.

The chain has TRBV10-1 and TRBJ2-3; possible D gene TRBD2, 6 bases. Germline lookup yields CDR1 WNHNN and CDR2 SYGVQD (reference sequence). The V end lost 5 bases, the J end lost 5 bases, and 11 bases lay between the germline ends. The CDR3 totals 13 residues. Here the CDR3 reads CASSRRGLDTQYF. The CDR3 DNA is TGCGCCAGCAGTCGGCGGGGCCTAGATACGCAGTATTTT.

The V and J genes are TRBV14 and TRBJ1-3; D call uncertain. The CDR3 has 12 amino acids. V dropped 0 bases and J dropped 7 bases, with 4 bases sitting between them. In germline, CDR1 is SGHDN, CDR2 FVKESK. The chain's CDR3 is CASSQDFNTIYF. CDR3 DNA: TGTGCCAGCAGCCAAGACTTTAACACCATATATTTT.

The chain recombines TRBV6-5 with TRBJ2-7; D possibly corresponds to TRBD2 (6 bases). The germline V gene has CDR1 MNHEY and CDR2 SVGAGI. V lost 0 bases, J lost 0 bases, and 12 bases lay in between. The CDR3 loop spans 16 amino acids. The CDR3 protein is CASSYSKSGSSYEQYF. In nucleotides, the CDR3 is TGTGCCAGCAGTTACTCGAAATCCGGGAGCTCCTACGAGCAGTACTTC.

The rearrangement joins TRBV5-1 to TRBJ2-5, with 9 bases matching TRBD2. Judging by the DNA end, TRBJ2-7 fits better; the J call may be wrong. The CDR3 runs to 15 residues. Per germline, CDR1 SGHRS and CDR2 YFSETQ. In nucleotides, the CDR3 is TGCGCCAGCAGCTCGGGACTAGCTGAATCCTACGAGCAGTACTTC. The encoded protein is CASSSGLAESYEQYF.

This chain uses TRBV5-1 with TRBJ2-7, with 9 bases aligning to TRBD2. This CDR3 is built from 17 residues. Germline trimming cut 0 bases from V and 0 bases from J; bases unmatched to any gene: 7. From germline, CDR1 is SGHRS and CDR2 YFSETQ. CDR3 amino acids: CASSLANAGGSSYEQYF. CDR3 nucleotide sequence: TGCGCCAGCAGCTTGGCCAATGCGGGAGGGAGCTCCTACGAGCAGTACTTC.

This sequence joins TRBV9 and TRBJ1-1, with 7 bases that match TRBD1. CDR1 is SGDLS, CDR2 YYNGEE, per germline. The CDR3 has 16 residues. Losses at the gene ends were 4 bases for V and 5 bases for J; bases not matched to a gene: 14. CDR3 loop: CASSPRFRGKGTEAFF. CDR3 coding DNA: TGTGCCAGCAGCCCGCGCTTCAGGGGGAAAGGGACTGAAGCTTTCTTT.

The V gene is TRBV27, the J gene TRBJ2-1; 7 nucleotides match TRBD2. This CDR3 region has 17 residues. J gave up 4 bases and V 0 bases, and 9 bases lay outside the gene matches. Germline values: CDR1 MNHEY, CDR2 SMNVEV (reference sequence). The CDR3 DNA is TGTGCCAGCAGTTTATCGTCTAGCGGACGTCGGTACAATGAGCAGTTCTTC. Translated, it gives CASSLSSSGRRYNEQFF.

Note on this clone: The sample has other DNA sequences that encode this CDR3 too. The chain is built from TRBV7-9 and TRBJ1-1; D might be TRBD1 (5 bases). Germline CDR1 reads SEHNR; CDR2 reads FQNEAQ (reference sequence). Deletions cut 3 bases from V and 1 base from J, with 6 bases between. The length of the CDR3 is 13 residues. CDR3 sequence reads: CASSFQGNTEAFF. For the CDR3, the DNA is TGTGCCAGCAGCTTCCAGGGGAACACTGAAGCTTTCTTT.

For the CDR3, the DNA is TGTGCCAGCGCCAGGGACTGGCCTAGCACAGATACGCAGTATTTT. Translated: CASARDWPSTDTQYF. This chain connects TRBV7-3 to TRBJ2-3, with a weak D call TRBD2 (6 bases). The length of the CDR3 is 15 residues. V was pared by 8 bases and J by 0 bases, with 15 bases between. Per germline, CDR1 SGHTA and CDR2 FQGTGA.

The V gene is TRBV10-3, the J gene TRBJ1-5, with D unclear. CDR1 is ENHRY and CDR2 is SYGVKD in the germline V gene. The CDR3 extends over 14 amino acids. Trimming removed 6 bases at V and 2 bases at J, with 11 bases between. The chain's CDR3 is CAIRGDVGNQPQHF. CDR3 nucleotides: TGTGCCATCAGGGGAGATGTTGGCAATCAGCCCCAGCATTTT.

The V and J genes are TRBV2 and TRBJ2-7, with 8 bases identical to TRBD2. The V segment lost 7 bases and the J segment 4 bases; nucleotides outside the gene matches: 3. The CDR3 is 12 residues long. The germline V gene encodes CDR1 SNHLY and CDR2 FYNNEI. CDR3 nucleotide sequence: TGTGCCAGCACTAGCGGGTATTACGAGCAGTACTTC. Residues: CASTSGYYEQYF.

The chain links TRBV19 to TRBJ2-7; D might be TRBD2 (5 bases). The V and J ends lost 6 bases and 4 bases respectively, with 19 bases between them. Germline V CDR1 and CDR2: LNHDA, SQIVND (reference sequence). This CDR3 has 15 residues. The CDR3 nucleotides are TGTGCCAGTAGGGCGGGCCACTCCGACGGGTACGAGCAGTACTTC. Amino acid sequence: CASRAGHSDGYEQYF.

The chain combines TRBV5-1 with TRBJ2-7, with TRBD1 identical over 8 bases. J lost 4 bases, V lost 0 bases, and 3 bases had no gene match. Germline V lookup: CDR1 SGHRS, CDR2 YFSETQ. CDR3 size: 14 residues. The CDR3: CASSLGGTGYEQYF. As DNA, the CDR3 is TGCGCCAGCAGCTTGGGCGGGACAGGTTACGAGCAGTACTTC.

The chain joins TRBV27 to TRBJ2-4; the match to TRBD2 covers 7 bases. The CDR3 sequence is 14 residues long. Germline V gene lookup returns CDR1 MNHEY and CDR2 SMNVEV (reference sequence). With V trimmed by 7 bases and J by 8 bases, 11 bases remained unmatched. Here the CDR3 DNA reads TGTGCCAGCAACAGCATAAGGGACTATCACATTCAGTACTTC. Residues: CASNSIRDYHIQYF.

V is TRBV7-8 and J is TRBJ1-2; D is ambiguous. The CDR3 spans 15 residues. Trimming left V 6 bases short and J 1 base short, with 15 bases between. Germline lookup yields CDR1 SGHVS and CDR2 FQNEAQ. CDR3 nucleotide sequence: TGTGCCAGCAGGGATAACGGGAGGCGTAACTATGGCTACACCTTC. Translated, it gives CASRDNGRRNYGYTF.

This chain uses TRBV4-2 with TRBJ2-1, with TRBD2 matching 8 bases. The CDR3 covers 16 residues. With 1 base clipped from V and 7 bases from J, the junction kept 9 bases outside the gene matches. Per the germline V gene, CDR1 is LGHNA and CDR2 is YNFKEQ. The CDR3 coding sequence is TGTGCCAGCAGCCAAGGGCTAGCGGGCGTGGGGAATGAGCAGTTCTTC. The encoded protein is CASSQGLAGVGNEQFF.

The rearrangement uses TRBV15 and TRBJ1-4; no clear D. Per the germline V gene, CDR1 is LNHNV and CDR2 is YYDKDF (reference sequence). The CDR3 consists of 14 residues. V was trimmed by 3 bases and J by 7 bases, leaving 12 bases between them. The CDR3 is CATSRGRGGEKLFF. The CDR3 bases are TGTGCCACCAGCAGGGGGAGAGGAGGTGAAAAACTGTTTTTT.

The genes are TRBV27 and TRBJ2-7; 7 bases match TRBD2. Trimming cost V 7 bases and J 7 bases; bases outside gene matches: 10. This CDR3 contains 13 residues. Germline-derived CDR1 and CDR2 are MNHEY and SMNVEV (reference sequence). The CDR3 loop reads CASNLIPGGEQYF. CDR3 nucleotides: TGTGCCAGCAACCTCATCCCCGGGGGGGAGCAGTACTTC.

This chain uses TRBV5-1 with TRBJ2-7, with TRBD2 identical over 10 bases. After removal of 4 bases from V and 3 bases from J, the junction contained 16 bases not matched to a gene. This CDR3 region has 18 residues. Germline CDR1 and CDR2: SGHRS and YFSETQ. CDR3 sequence reads: CASSQSGGAKHNFYEQYF. The CDR3 DNA follows: TGCGCCAGCAGCCAAAGCGGGGGGGCCAAACATAACTTCTACGAGCAGTACTTC.

This chain connects TRBV6-5 to TRBJ2-3, with TRBD2 matching over 11 bases. V was clipped by 9 bases and J by 1 base; unmatched bases: 3. The CDR3 runs to 14 residues. Germline loops: CDR1 MNHEY, CDR2 SVGAGI. CDR3 region: CASRGLAGTDTQYF. As DNA, the CDR3 is TGTGCCAGTCGGGGACTAGCGGGCACAGATACGCAGTATTTT.

J is TRBJ1-4 and V is TRBV28, with a possible D match to TRBD1 (5 bases). The CDR3 runs to 15 residues. Trimming removed 5 bases at V and 2 bases at J, with 12 bases between. Germline V gene data show CDR1 as MDHEN and CDR2 as SYDVKM. The CDR3 DNA follows: TGTGCCAGCAGTCTAATTAGGGGCACTAATGAAAAACTGTTTTTT. Residues: CASSLIRGTNEKLFF.

Details on this clone: This CDR3 is also generated by other DNA sequences in the sample. The J gene is TRBJ2-5, the V gene TRBV19, with D unresolved. The germline gives CDR1 LNHDA, CDR2 SQIVND (reference sequence). This CDR3 region has 13 residues. Trimming removed 2 bases at V and 1 base at J, with 5 bases between. The CDR3, as DNA: TGTGCCAGTAGTATACAGGTCCAAGAGACCCAGTACTTC. Its protein product is CASSIQVQETQYF.

The chain couples TRBV7-9 to TRBJ1-1; D possibly corresponds to TRBD1 (5 bases). The V and J ends lost 5 bases and 2 bases respectively, with 9 bases between them. This CDR3 region has 13 residues. Germline V lookup: CDR1 SEHNR, CDR2 FQNEAQ (reference sequence). CDR3: CASSPQVNTEAFF. The CDR3 DNA follows: TGTGCCAGCAGCCCACAGGTTAACACTGAAGCTTTCTTT.

The chain links TRBV6-5 to TRBJ1-2, with 7 bases matching TRBD1. The CDR3 is 15 amino acids. Germline CDR1 and CDR2: MNHEY and SVGAGI. V was pared by 6 bases and J by 2 bases, with 9 bases of the junction left unmatched. The CDR3: CASSRTHRGNYGYTF. The CDR3 DNA reads as TGTGCCAGCAGCCGCACCCACAGGGGCAACTATGGCTACACCTTC.

The rearrangement links TRBV4-1 to TRBJ1-2; 7 bases fit TRBD1. The CDR3 runs 15 residues. V was pared by 0 bases and J by 4 bases, with 5 bases of the junction left unmatched. The germline V gene has CDR1 MGHRA and CDR2 YSYEKL. CDR3 sequence (DNA): TGCGCCAGCAGCCAAGAATCGGGACAGCCCTATGGCTACACCTTC. Translated, it gives CASSQESGQPYGYTF.

The chain carries TRBV6-1 and TRBJ2-3, with D possibly matching TRBD2 (5 bases). This CDR3 contains 15 residues. CDR1 is MNHNS, CDR2 SASEGT, per germline. V lost 7 bases, J lost 0 bases, and 14 bases lay in between. CDR3 region: CASTSGSTSTDTQYF. CDR3 nucleotides: TGTGCCAGCACCTCGGGATCAACTAGCACAGATACGCAGTATTTT.

This chain links TRBV6-6 with TRBJ2-3; 7 nucleotides line up with TRBD1. The CDR3 has 15 amino acids. Germline V gene lookup returns CDR1 MNHNY and CDR2 SVGAGI (reference sequence). V trimming: 2 bases; J trimming: 1 base; junction bases outside the gene matches: 3. The CDR3 reads CASSYDRVGTDTQYF. The CDR3 bases are TGTGCCAGCAGTTACGACAGGGTCGGCACAGATACGCAGTATTTT.

The rearrangement joins TRBV30 to TRBJ1-2, with TRBD1 matching over 7 bases. The germline V gene encodes CDR1 GTSNPN and CDR2 SVGIG (reference sequence). V lost 4 bases, J lost 4 bases, and 6 bases stayed unmatched. The CDR3 length is 13 residues. The CDR3 is CAWNGRGTYGYTF. The CDR3 nucleotides read TGTGCCTGGAACGGCAGGGGGACCTATGGCTACACCTTC.